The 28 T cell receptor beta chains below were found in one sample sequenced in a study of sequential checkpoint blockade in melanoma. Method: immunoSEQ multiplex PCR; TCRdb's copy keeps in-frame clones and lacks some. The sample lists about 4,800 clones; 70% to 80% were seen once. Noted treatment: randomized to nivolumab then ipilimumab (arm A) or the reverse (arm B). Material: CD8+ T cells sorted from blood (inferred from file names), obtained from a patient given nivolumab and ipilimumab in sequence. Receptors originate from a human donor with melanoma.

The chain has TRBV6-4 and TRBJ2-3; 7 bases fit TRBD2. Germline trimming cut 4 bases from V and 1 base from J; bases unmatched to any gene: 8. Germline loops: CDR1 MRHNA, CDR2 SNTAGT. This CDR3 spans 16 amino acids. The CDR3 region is CASSAASGGGTDTQYF. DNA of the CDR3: TGTGCCAGCAGTGCCGCTAGCGGAGGAGGCACAGATACGCAGTATTTT.

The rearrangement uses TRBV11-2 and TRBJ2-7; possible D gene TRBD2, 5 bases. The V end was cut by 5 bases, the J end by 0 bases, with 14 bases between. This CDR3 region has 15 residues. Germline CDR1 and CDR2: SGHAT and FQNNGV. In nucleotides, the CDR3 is TGTGCCAGCAGCCGAGGACTCTCCTCCTCCTACGAGCAGTACTTC. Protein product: CASSRGLSSSYEQYF.

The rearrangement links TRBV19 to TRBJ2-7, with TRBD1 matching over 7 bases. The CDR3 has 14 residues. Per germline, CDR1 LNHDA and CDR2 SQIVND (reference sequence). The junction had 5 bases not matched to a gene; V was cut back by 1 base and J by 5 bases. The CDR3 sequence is CASSIGGGRNEQYF. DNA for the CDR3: TGTGCCAGTAGTATAGGAGGGGGCCGGAACGAGCAGTACTTC.

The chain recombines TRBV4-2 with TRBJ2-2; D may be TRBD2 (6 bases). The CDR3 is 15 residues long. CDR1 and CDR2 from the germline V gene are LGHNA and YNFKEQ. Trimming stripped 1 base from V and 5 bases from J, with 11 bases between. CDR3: CASSQAGEETGELFF. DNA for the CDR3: TGTGCCAGCAGCCAAGCGGGAGAAGAGACCGGGGAGCTGTTTTTT.

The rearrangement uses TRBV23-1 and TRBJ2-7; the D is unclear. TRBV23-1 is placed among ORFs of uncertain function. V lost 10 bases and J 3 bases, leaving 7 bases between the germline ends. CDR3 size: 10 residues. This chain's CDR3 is CANAIYEQYF. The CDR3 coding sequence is TGCGCCAACGCTATCTACGAGCAGTACTTC.

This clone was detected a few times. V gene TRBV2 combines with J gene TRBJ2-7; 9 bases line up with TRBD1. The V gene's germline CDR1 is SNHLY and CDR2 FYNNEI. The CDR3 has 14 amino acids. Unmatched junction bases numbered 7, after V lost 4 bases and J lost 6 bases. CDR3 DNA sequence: TGTGCCAGCAGTGCAGGGACAGGGATTAGCGAGCAGTACTTC. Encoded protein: CASSAGTGISEQYF.

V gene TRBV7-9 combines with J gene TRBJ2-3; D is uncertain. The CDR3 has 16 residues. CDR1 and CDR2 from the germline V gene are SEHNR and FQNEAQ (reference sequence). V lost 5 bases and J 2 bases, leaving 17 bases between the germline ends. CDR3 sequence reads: CASSQIPQSLTDTQYF. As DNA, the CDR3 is TGTGCCAGCAGCCAAATCCCACAGAGCCTCACAGATACGCAGTATTTT.

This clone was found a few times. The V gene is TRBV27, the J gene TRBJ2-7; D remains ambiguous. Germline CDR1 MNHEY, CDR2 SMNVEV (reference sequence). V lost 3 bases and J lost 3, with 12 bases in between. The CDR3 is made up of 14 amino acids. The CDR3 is CASSFQANIYEQYF. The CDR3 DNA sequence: TGTGCCAGCAGTTTTCAAGCCAATATCTACGAGCAGTACTTC.

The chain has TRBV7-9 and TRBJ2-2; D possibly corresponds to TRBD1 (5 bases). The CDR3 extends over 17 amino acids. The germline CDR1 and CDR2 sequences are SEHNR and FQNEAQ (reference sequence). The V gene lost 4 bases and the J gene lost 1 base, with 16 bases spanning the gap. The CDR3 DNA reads TGTGCCAGCAGCTATGCTAGGGGCTCGGGGAACACCGGGGAGCTGTTTTTT. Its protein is CASSYARGSGNTGELFF.

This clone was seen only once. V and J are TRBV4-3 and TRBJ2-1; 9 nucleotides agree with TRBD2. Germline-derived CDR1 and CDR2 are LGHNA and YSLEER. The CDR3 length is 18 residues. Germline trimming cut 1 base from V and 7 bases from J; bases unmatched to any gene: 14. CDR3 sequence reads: CASSQVGMGGRALNEQFF. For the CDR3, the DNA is TGCGCCAGCAGCCAAGTCGGGATGGGCGGGAGGGCCTTAAATGAGCAGTTCTTC.

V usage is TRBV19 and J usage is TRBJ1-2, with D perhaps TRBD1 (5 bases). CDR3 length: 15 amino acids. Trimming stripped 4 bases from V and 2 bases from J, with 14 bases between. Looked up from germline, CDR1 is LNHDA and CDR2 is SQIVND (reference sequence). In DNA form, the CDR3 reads TGTGCCAGTAGTACGACAGTAACGACAAACTATGGCTACACCTTC. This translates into CASSTTVTTNYGYTF.

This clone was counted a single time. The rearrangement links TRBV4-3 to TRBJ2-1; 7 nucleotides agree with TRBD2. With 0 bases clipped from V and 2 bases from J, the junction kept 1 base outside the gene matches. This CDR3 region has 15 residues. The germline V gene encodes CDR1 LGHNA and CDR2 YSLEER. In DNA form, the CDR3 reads TGCGCCAGCAGCCAAGATACTAGCGCCTACAATGAGCAGTTCTTC. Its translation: CASSQDTSAYNEQFF.

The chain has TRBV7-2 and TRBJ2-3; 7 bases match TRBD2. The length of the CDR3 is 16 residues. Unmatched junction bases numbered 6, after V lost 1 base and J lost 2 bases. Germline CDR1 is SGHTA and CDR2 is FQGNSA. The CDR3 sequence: CASSLEMTSYTDTQYF. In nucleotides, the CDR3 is TGTGCCAGCAGCTTAGAAATGACTAGCTACACAGATACGCAGTATTTT. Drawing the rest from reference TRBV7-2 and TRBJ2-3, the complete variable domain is GAGVSQSPSNKVTEKGKDVELRCDPISGHTALYWYRQSLGQGLEFLIYFQGNSAPDKSGLPSDRFSAERTGGSVSTLTIQRTQQEDSAVYLCASSLEMTSYTDTQYFGPGTRLTVL.

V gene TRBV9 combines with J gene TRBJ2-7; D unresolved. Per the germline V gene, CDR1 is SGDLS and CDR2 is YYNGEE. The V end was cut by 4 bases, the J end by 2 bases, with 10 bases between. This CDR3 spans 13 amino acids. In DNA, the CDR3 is TGTGCCAGCAGCATAAACACAGCCTACGAGCAGTACTTC. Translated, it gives CASSINTAYEQYF.

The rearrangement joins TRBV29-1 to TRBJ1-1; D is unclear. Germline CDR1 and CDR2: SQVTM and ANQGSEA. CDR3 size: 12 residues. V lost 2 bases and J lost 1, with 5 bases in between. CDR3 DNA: TGCAGCGTTGAACCACAGAACACTGAAGCTTTCTTT. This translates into CSVEPQNTEAFF.

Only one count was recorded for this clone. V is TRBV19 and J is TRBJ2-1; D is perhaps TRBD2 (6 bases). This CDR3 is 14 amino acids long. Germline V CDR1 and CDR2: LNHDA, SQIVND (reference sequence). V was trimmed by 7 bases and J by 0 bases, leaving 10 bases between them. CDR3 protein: CASTPGLSYNEQFF. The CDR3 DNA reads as TGTGCCAGTACGCCGGGACTCTCCTACAATGAGCAGTTCTTC.

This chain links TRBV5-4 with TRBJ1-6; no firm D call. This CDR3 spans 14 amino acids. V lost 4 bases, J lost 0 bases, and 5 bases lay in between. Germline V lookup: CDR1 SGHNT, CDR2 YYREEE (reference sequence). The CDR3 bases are TGTGCCAGCAGCACTCACTCCTATAATTCACCCCTCCACTTT. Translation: CASSTHSYNSPLHF.

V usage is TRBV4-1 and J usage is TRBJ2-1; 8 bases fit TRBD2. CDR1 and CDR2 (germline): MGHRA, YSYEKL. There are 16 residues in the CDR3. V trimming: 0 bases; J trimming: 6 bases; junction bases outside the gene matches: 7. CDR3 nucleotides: TGCGCCAGCAGCCAAGATTCCAGCGGGAGTTTCAATGAGCAGTTCTTC. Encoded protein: CASSQDSSGSFNEQFF.

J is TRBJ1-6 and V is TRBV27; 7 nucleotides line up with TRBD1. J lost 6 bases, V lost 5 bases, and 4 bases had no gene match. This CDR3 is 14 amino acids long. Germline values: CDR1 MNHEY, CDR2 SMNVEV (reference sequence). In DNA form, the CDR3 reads TGTGCCAGCAGTGGGGGACAGTTTAATTCACCCCTCCACTTT. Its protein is CASSGGQFNSPLHF.

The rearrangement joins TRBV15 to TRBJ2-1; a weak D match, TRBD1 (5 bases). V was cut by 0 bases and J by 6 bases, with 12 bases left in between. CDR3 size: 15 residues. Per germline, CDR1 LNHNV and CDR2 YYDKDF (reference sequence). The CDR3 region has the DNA TGTGCCACCAGCAGAGATGGAAGGACATCCAATGAGCAGTTCTTC. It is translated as CATSRDGRTSNEQFF.

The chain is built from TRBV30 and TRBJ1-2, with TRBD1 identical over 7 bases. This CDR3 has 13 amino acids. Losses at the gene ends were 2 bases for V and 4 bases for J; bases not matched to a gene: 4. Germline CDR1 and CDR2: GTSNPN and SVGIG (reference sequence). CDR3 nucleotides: TGTGCCTGGAGTTCGTGGGACAGCTATGGCTACACCTTC. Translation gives CAWSSWDSYGYTF.

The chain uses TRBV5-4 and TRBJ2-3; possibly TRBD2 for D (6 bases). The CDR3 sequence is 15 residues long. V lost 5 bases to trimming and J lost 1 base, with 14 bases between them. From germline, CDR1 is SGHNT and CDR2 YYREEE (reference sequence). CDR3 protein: CASRPVGGGTDTQYF. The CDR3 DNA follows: TGTGCCAGCAGGCCCGTGGGGGGAGGCACAGATACGCAGTATTTT.

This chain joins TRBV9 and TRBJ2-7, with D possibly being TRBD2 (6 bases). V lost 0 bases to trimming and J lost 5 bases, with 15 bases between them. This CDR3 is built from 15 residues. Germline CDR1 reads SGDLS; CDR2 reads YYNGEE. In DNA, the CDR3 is TGTGCCAGCAGCGTAGAGGGACTCCGAGCGGACGAGCAGTACTTC. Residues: CASSVEGLRADEQYF.

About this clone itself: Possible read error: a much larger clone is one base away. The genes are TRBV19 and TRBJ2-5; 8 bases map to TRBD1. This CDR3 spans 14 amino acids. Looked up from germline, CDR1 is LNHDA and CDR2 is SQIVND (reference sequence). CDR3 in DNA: TGTGCCAGTAGTATGACAGGGGAGGCCCTCGAGCAGCACTTC. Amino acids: CASSMTGEALEQHF. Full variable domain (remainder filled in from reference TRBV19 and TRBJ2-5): DGGITQSPKYLFRKEGQNVTLSCEQNLNHDAMYWYRQDPGQGLRLIYYSQIVNDFQKGDIAEGYSVSREKKESFPLTVTSAQKNPTAFYLCASSMTGEALEQHFGPGTRLLVL.

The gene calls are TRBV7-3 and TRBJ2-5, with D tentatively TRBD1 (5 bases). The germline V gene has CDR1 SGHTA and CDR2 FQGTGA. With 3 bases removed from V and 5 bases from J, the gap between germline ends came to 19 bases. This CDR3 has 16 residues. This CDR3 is CASSLLGASSRETQYF. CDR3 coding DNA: TGTGCCAGCAGCTTGCTAGGGGCGTCGAGTCGGGAGACCCAGTACTTC.

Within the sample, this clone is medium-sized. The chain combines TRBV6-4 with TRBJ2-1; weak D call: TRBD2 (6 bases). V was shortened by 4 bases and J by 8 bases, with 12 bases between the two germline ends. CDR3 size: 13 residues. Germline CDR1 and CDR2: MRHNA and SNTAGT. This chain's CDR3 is CASSVGGIDEQFF. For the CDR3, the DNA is TGTGCCAGCAGTGTTGGAGGGATAGATGAGCAGTTCTTC.

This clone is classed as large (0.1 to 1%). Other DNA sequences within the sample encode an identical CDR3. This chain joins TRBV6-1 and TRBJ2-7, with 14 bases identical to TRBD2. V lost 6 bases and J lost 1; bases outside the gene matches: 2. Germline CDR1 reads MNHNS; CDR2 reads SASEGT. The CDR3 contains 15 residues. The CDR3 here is CASRTSGGESYEQYF. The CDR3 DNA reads TGTGCCAGCAGGACTAGCGGGGGGGAGTCCTACGAGCAGTACTTC.

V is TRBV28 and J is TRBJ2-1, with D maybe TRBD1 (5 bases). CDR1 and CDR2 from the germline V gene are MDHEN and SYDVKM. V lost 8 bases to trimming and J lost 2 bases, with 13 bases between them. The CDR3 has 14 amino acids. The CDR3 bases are TGTGCCAGCGGCGACAAAGGGGCCTACAATGAGCAGTTCTTC. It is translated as CASGDKGAYNEQFF.